Detailed here is one T cell receptor beta chain. The antigen remains unidentified. UMI-labeled TRB cDNA libraries were prepared by 5' RACE. TCRdb reprocessed the 5' RACE reads, with one entry per CDR3 protein and no DNA. The sample data list over 100,000 distinct CDR3 sequences. The sample originates from a study of CXCR3-negative and CXCR3-positive naive CD8 T cells. Study observations and caveats: For memory CD8+ cells diversity was much lower, but both naive subsets had comparably high diversity.

The clonotype comes from a human donor in good health. Some clones in this sample may be carry-over from other donors' samples. Sequenced input: naive CXCR3- CD8+ T cells from blood. The subset is: CD45RO-CCR7+CD27+CD95- naive CD8+ T cells lacking CXCR3 (TNR3-).

The CDR3 is CASSQGGGRNYGYTF. V gene TRBV6-6 combines with J gene TRBJ1-2; TCRdb outputs TRBD1, but without DNA this stays unchecked. This CDR3 spans 15 amino acids. CDR1 is MNHNY, CDR2 SVGAGI, per germline (reference sequence).